Shown below are 27 T cell receptor beta chains from a single sample sequenced in a study of T cell responses to AZD1222 COVID-19 vaccine. The repertoire was sequenced with immunoSEQ multiplex PCR; TCRdb's copy has only in-frame clones and lacks some. The repertoire holds 200,000 or so clones, with approximately 91% as singletons. The sample in question was peripheral blood, obtained on day 0 of AZD1222 vaccination. These receptors were collected from an adult in good health.

This chain uses TRBV2 with TRBJ1-3; D is undetermined. V gave up 8 bases and J gave up 0 bases, with 11 bases separating them. The CDR3 covers 14 residues. CDR1 is SNHLY and CDR2 is FYNNEI in the germline V gene. CDR3 loop: CASALSGSGNTIYF. DNA for the CDR3: TGTGCCAGCGCCCTCTCCGGCTCTGGAAACACCATATATTTT.

V and J are TRBV9 and TRBJ1-1; 7 positions match TRBD1. The CDR3 is made up of 15 amino acids. V shed 3 bases, J shed 5 bases, and the junction held 10 bases outside the gene matches. From germline, CDR1 is SGDLS and CDR2 YYNGEE. The CDR3 bases are TGTGCCAGCAGCGCCGAGACAGGGTACGGGACTGAAGCTTTCTTT. Translation gives CASSAETGYGTEAFF.

The chain is built from TRBV5-1 and TRBJ1-1, with D unresolved. CDR1 is SGHRS, CDR2 YFSETQ, per germline. V was cut by 0 bases and J by 0 bases, with 6 bases left in between. This CDR3 has 14 amino acids. The CDR3 nucleotides are TGCGCCAGCAGCTTGGATTCCATGAACACTGAAGCTTTCTTT. Translation gives CASSLDSMNTEAFF.

The V gene is TRBV19, the J gene TRBJ1-5; D unclear. From germline, CDR1 is LNHDA and CDR2 SQIVND (reference sequence). The V gene lost 5 bases and the J gene lost 11 bases, with 13 bases spanning the gap. This CDR3 region has 12 residues. The CDR3 loop is CASSFIFGSQHF. The CDR3 nucleotides are TGTGCCAGTAGTTTTATATTCGGTTCCCAGCATTTT.

The V and J genes are TRBV4-1 and TRBJ2-2, with D perhaps being TRBD1 or TRBD2 (5 bases each). This CDR3 is built from 17 residues. Trimming took off 1 base at V and 4 bases at J, with 16 bases between the two ends. The germline V gene has CDR1 MGHRA and CDR2 YSYEKL. The CDR3 region has the DNA TGCGCCAGCAGCCAAGGGCCCTACGGGGCGGGCACCGGGGAGCTGTTTTTT. This codes for CASSQGPYGAGTGELFF.

The chain employs TRBV28 and TRBJ2-7, with TRBD1 matching 7 bases. Germline V gene lookup returns CDR1 MDHEN and CDR2 SYDVKM. The junction had 8 bases not matched to a gene; V was cut back by 6 bases and J by 0 bases. The CDR3 is made up of 15 amino acids. The CDR3 loop is CASSELSGGSYEQYF. The DNA of the CDR3 is TGTGCCAGCAGCGAACTTTCAGGGGGCTCCTACGAGCAGTACTTC.

The V and J genes are TRBV10-3 and TRBJ1-4; D is unclear. Per germline, CDR1 ENHRY and CDR2 SYGVKD. V lost 9 bases and J 3 bases, leaving 11 bases between the germline ends. This CDR3 region has 13 residues. The CDR3 sequence: CAISRVANEKLFF. CDR3 nucleotides: TGTGCCATTTCGAGGGTAGCTAATGAAAAACTGTTTTTT.

The J gene is TRBJ2-3, the V gene TRBV29-1; 9 bases fit TRBD1. Per germline, CDR1 SQVTM and CDR2 ANQGSEA. The CDR3 contains 13 residues. The trim removed 7 bases at V and 1 base at J, leaving 3 bases unmatched. CDR3 coding DNA: TGCAGCGGGGACAGGGCTGGCACAGATACGCAGTATTTT. It codes for CSGDRAGTDTQYF.

The V call is TRBV15, the J call TRBJ2-1, with D possibly called TRBD1 or TRBD2 (5 bases each). The CDR3 is made up of 15 amino acids. Between the trimmed V and J ends, which lost 5 bases and 8 bases, there was a span of 19 bases. CDR1 LNHNV and CDR2 YYDKDF come from the germline V gene (reference sequence). The CDR3 spells CATSPGLTGRDEQFF. For the CDR3, the DNA is TGTGCCACCAGCCCGGGGTTGACGGGGCGGGATGAGCAGTTCTTC.

The V gene is TRBV7-3, the J gene TRBJ2-3, with 13 bases matching TRBD2. J gave up 0 bases and V 5 bases, and 8 bases lay outside the gene matches. CDR1 SGHTA and CDR2 FQGTGA come from the germline V gene. CDR3 length equals 18 residues. DNA of the CDR3: TGTGCCAGCAGCCGAGCGCCGGGACTAGCGGGGAGCACAGATACGCAGTATTTT. It is translated as CASSRAPGLAGSTDTQYF.

The chain employs TRBV27 and TRBJ2-1; the D gene is possibly TRBD2 (6 bases). The germline V gene encodes CDR1 MNHEY and CDR2 SMNVEV (reference sequence). V lost 6 bases to trimming and J lost 10 bases, with 19 bases between them. There are 14 residues in the CDR3. CDR3 DNA: TGTGCCAGCAGCCAAGCGGGCGCCGCCGAGGAGCAGTTCTTC. As protein: CASSQAGAAEEQFF.

The chain links TRBV6-5 to TRBJ2-7, with 7 bases matching TRBD1. The CDR3 consists of 16 residues. Germline loops: CDR1 MNHEY, CDR2 SVGAGI. V gave up 0 bases and J gave up 3 bases; unmatched junction bases: 8. Here the CDR3 DNA reads TGTGCCAGCAGTTACTCCCCGACAGGGAGCAGCTACGAGCAGTACTTC. It translates to CASSYSPTGSSYEQYF.

This clone was detected once. The chain combines TRBV4-2 with TRBJ2-3; tentative D call: TRBD2 (7 bases). CDR1 and CDR2 (germline): LGHNA, YNFKEQ. Between the trimmed V and J ends, which lost 0 bases and 2 bases, there was a span of 15 bases. The CDR3 totals 17 residues. CDR3 sequence reads: CASSQEGGGGNTDTQYF. CDR3 bases: TGTGCCAGCAGCCAAGAAGGGGGAGGGGGGAACACAGATACGCAGTATTTT.

This clone was recorded once. The DNA for the CDR3 is TGCAGTGCTAGCGGGGTTGGTGAGCAGTTCTTC. Translating it yields CSASGVGEQFF. V gene TRBV20-1 combines with J gene TRBJ2-1; D may be TRBD2 (5 bases). The CDR3 loop spans 11 amino acids. The germline V gene has CDR1 DFQATT and CDR2 SNEGSKA (reference sequence). Trimming took 3 bases from V and 9 from J, leaving 9 bases between them.

The genes are TRBV5-1 and TRBJ2-1, with D possibly being TRBD2 (8 bases). This CDR3 comprises 17 residues. Germline V gene data show CDR1 as SGHRS and CDR2 as YFSETQ. V lost 4 bases and J lost 9, with 26 bases in between. The CDR3, as DNA: TGCGCCAGCAGCCCTCACACCCTAGGGGGCGGGGGGACTGAGCAGTTCTTC. Protein sequence: CASSPHTLGGGGTEQFF.

The rearrangement joins TRBV2 to TRBJ2-3; possible D gene TRBD1, 6 bases. Germline V gene lookup returns CDR1 SNHLY and CDR2 FYNNEI. V dropped 9 bases and J dropped 2 bases, with 15 bases sitting between them. The length of the CDR3 is 14 residues. The CDR3 spells CASEKQGATDTQYF. The CDR3 nucleotides read TGTGCCAGTGAGAAACAGGGCGCCACAGATACGCAGTATTTT.

CDR3: CASSQDWGGATYYEQYF. DNA for the CDR3: TGTGCCAGCAGCCAAGATTGGGGTGGGGCCACCTACTACGAGCAGTACTTC. The rearrangement links TRBV14 to TRBJ2-7; a weak D match, TRBD1 (5 bases). Germline CDR1 SGHDN, CDR2 FVKESK. This CDR3 has 17 residues. V lost 0 bases and J lost 3, with 18 bases in between. Looking up the rest from reference TRBV14 and TRBJ2-7 gives the full variable domain: EAGVTQFPSHSVIEKGQTVTLRCDPISGHDNLYWYRRVMGKEIKFLLHFVKESKQDESGMPNNRFLAERTGGTYSTLKVQPAELEDSGVYFCASSQDWGGATYYEQYFGPGTRLTVT.

The chain has TRBV5-6 and TRBJ1-1, with a possible D match to TRBD1 (5 bases). Between the trimmed V and J ends, which lost 3 bases and 3 bases, there was a span of 9 bases. This CDR3 is 13 amino acids long. The germline CDR1 and CDR2 sequences are SGHDT and YYEEEE. The CDR3 is CASSSDSYTEAFF. In nucleotides, the CDR3 is TGTGCCAGCAGCTCTGACAGCTACACTGAAGCTTTCTTT.

The J gene is TRBJ1-2, the V gene TRBV21-1. TRBV21-1 is a recognized pseudogene. The CDR3 covers 14 residues. The CDR3 nucleotides read TGTGCCAGCAGCAATAGTGGGGGAACCTATGGCTACACCTTC. Translation: CASSNSGGTYGYTF.

The chain links TRBV9 to TRBJ2-5, with TRBD1 identical over 9 bases. The CDR3 spans 17 residues. The J segment lost 5 bases and the V segment lost 4 bases, leaving 15 bases of the junction unmatched. Looked up from germline, CDR1 is SGDLS and CDR2 is YYNGEE. For the CDR3, the DNA is TGTGCCAGCAGCCCGACCGGGACAGGGAGGCTATGGGAGACCCAGTACTTC. Its translation is CASSPTGTGRLWETQYF.

V and J are TRBV11-2 and TRBJ2-7; TRBD2 aligns across 7 bases. CDR1 and CDR2 from the germline V gene are SGHAT and FQNNGV. J lost 4 bases, V lost 5 bases, and 14 bases had no gene match. This CDR3 comprises 16 residues. The CDR3 sequence: CASSLRLAALRYEQYF. DNA of the CDR3: TGTGCCAGCAGCCTCCGACTAGCTGCCTTACGATACGAGCAGTACTTC.

CDR3 coding DNA: TGTGCCAGCAGCTTGGTTGGGGGAGAGGGGACTGAAGCTTTCTTT. Protein sequence: CASSLVGGEGTEAFF. V is TRBV5-4 and J is TRBJ1-1; TRBD1 is a possible D gene (5 bases). Trimming took off 0 bases at V and 5 bases at J, with 14 bases between the two ends. The CDR3 totals 15 residues. CDR1 and CDR2 from the germline V gene are SGHNT and YYREEE (reference sequence).

The rearrangement uses TRBV5-5 and TRBJ2-7, with TRBD2 matching 8 bases. The CDR3 has 15 residues. V shed 1 base and J 5 bases; nucleotides not matched to a gene: 8. The germline V gene encodes CDR1 SGHKS and CDR2 YYEKEE (reference sequence). CDR3: CASSLLSGRLHEQYF. CDR3 nucleotides: TGTGCCAGCAGCTTGCTGAGCGGGAGACTCCACGAGCAGTACTTC.

This clone has only a few counts. The J gene is TRBJ2-1, the V gene TRBV2, with TRBD1 identical over 8 bases. V shed 7 bases, J shed 8 bases, and the junction held 10 bases outside the gene matches. CDR3 length equals 14 residues. In germline, CDR1 is SNHLY, CDR2 FYNNEI. The CDR3 nucleotides are TGTGCCAGCAAAGAGACAGGGGTTGGAGATGAGCAGTTCTTC. It encodes CASKETGVGDEQFF.

This chain uses TRBV18 with TRBJ2-7; D is perhaps TRBD2 (6 bases). V was shortened by 6 bases and J by 2 bases, with 20 bases between the two germline ends. Germline V lookup: CDR1 KGHSH, CDR2 LQKENI. The CDR3 totals 16 residues. The CDR3 DNA reads TGTGCCAGCTCCCAGGGAGAGGGACTTCCTCCCTACGAGCAGTACTTC. Translated, it gives CASSQGEGLPPYEQYF. Based on the CDR3 plus reference TRBV18 and TRBJ2-7, the full variable domain is NAGVMQNPRHLVRRRGQEARLRCSPMKGHSHVYWYRQLPEEGLKFMVYLQKENIIDESGMPKERFSAEFPKEGPSILRIQQVVRGDSAAYFCASSQGEGLPPYEQYFGPGTRLTVT.

This sequence joins TRBV19 and TRBJ1-1; 7 positions agree with TRBD1. V lost 7 bases, J lost 11 bases, and 4 bases stayed unmatched. The CDR3 totals 10 residues. The V gene's germline CDR1 is LNHDA and CDR2 SQIVND (reference sequence). CDR3 sequence (DNA): TGTGCCAGTACAGGACAGGCTGCTTTCTTT. It is translated as CASTGQAAFF.

The chain has TRBV6-5 and TRBJ2-5, with D possibly being TRBD1 (6 bases). In germline, CDR1 is MNHEY, CDR2 SVGAGI. The CDR3 has 14 residues. Between the trimmed V and J ends, which lost 6 bases and 7 bases, there was a span of 18 bases. The CDR3 is CASSPGTIWGTQYF. The CDR3 DNA follows: TGTGCCAGCAGCCCCGGGACAATCTGGGGGACCCAGTACTTC.